This T cell receptor (beta chain) originates from a study of human thymus T cells. This CDR3 has 15 amino acids. V was clipped by 2 bases and J by 3 bases; unmatched bases: 3. Germline loops: CDR1 SGHVS, CDR2 FNYEAQ. Only in-frame clones appear in the TCRdb table, and some are missing; sequencing was by immunoSEQ multiplex PCR. The table lists more than 70,000 clones, 96% of them singletons, with 0.025% to 0.035% in the top ten. Corrective cardiac surgery supplied the resected thymus tissue. This chain connects TRBV7-6 to TRBJ2-2; 7 nucleotides match TRBD1. The sample taken for sequencing was thymus tissue. The source of this sequence is a boy younger than two with a congenital heart defect but otherwise immunologically healthy. The CDR3 coding sequence is TGTGCCAGCAGCTTAAGGGGACAGCACACCGGGGAGCTGTTTTTT. Its protein is CASSLRGQHTGELFF.